This T cell receptor beta chain was documented in a study of beta chain features in type 1 diabetes. Expressed TCRB transcripts were sequenced after all isolated RNA was converted to cDNA. Produced via immunoSEQ multiplex PCR; TCRdb's table is partial and in-frame only. Counted here are about 150,000 clones, over 8.5% occurring once; the ten biggest clones make up roughly 2%. The germline CDR1 and CDR2 sequences are SNHLY and FYNNEI. Trimming took 6 bases from V and 2 from J, leaving 10 bases between them. The length of the CDR3 is 14 residues. The sample comprised central memory CD4+ T cells from blood. The rearrangement uses TRBV2 and TRBJ2-2, with D possibly TRBD1 on 6 matching bases. The source of this sequence is a man younger than 35 in good health. The CDR3 protein is CASRDRENTGELFF. CDR3 in DNA: TGTGCCAGCAGGGACAGAGAAAACACCGGGGAGCTGTTTTTT. The full variable domain, completed using reference TRBV2 and TRBJ2-2, is EPEVTQTPSHQVTQMGQEVILRCVPISNHLYFYWYRQILGQKVEFLVSFYNNEISEKSEIFDDQFSVERPDGSNFTLKIRSTKLEDSAMYFCASRDRENTGELFFGEGSRLTVL.